This T cell receptor beta chain was identified in a study of blood T cell repertoires in COVID-19. Across the study: The United States, Italy and Spain were the sources of the acute and convalescent COVID-19 samples. PBMCs, B-cell-depleted T cells, or T cells provided the cDNA or gDNA that made up the material.

The V end lost 5 bases, the J end lost 4 bases, and 12 bases lay between the germline ends. In germline, CDR1 is SGHTA, CDR2 FQGNSA. The CDR3 loop spans 14 amino acids. As originally analysed: Counts of nucleated cells, estimated from reference gene primer amplification, were obtained. Generated by immunoSEQ multiplex PCR, the TCRdb table keeps only in-frame clones and is missing some. D and trimming were read from the DNA, whereas the V and J calls and clone size are those reported in that table. The data hold 200,000 to 250,000 clones, with roughly 80% observed a single time. This chain links TRBV7-2 with TRBJ1-5; a possible D gene is TRBD1 (6 bases). Sequencing input: peripheral blood. This TCR was recovered from a man aged 30 to 39 with active or convalescent COVID-19. The CDR3 loop reads CASSPGQFNQPQHF. In nucleotides, the CDR3 is TGTGCCAGCAGCCCGGGACAATTTAATCAGCCCCAGCATTTT.